Given below is one TCR beta chain in context. V lost 5 bases to trimming and J lost 3 bases; unmatched junction nucleotides: 4. CDR1 SEHNR and CDR2 FQNEAQ come from the germline V gene (reference sequence). The CDR3 runs to 15 residues. Here immunoSEQ multiplex PCR was the method, and the copy in TCRdb shows in-frame clones only, minus some. In the table there are 200,000 to 250,000 clones, about four fifths of which are singletons. Individuals drawn from around 24 US areas were roughly 18 to 95 years old. This record comes from a study of blood T cell repertoires in COVID-19. The rearrangement joins TRBV7-9 to TRBJ2-1; TRBD2 matches 10 bases. The clonotype comes from a man aged 55-75 years who had recovered from COVID-19. The source material was PBMCs or T cells enriched from blood (not recorded which). Here the CDR3 reads CASSPRTSGYNEQFF. The CDR3 DNA reads as TGTGCCAGCAGCCCTCGGACTAGCGGCTACAATGAGCAGTTCTTC.